This section outlines one T cell receptor (beta chain) sequence together with its context. The data belong to a study of technical replicates of blood from a handful of donors. Profiled with immunoSEQ multiplex PCR; TCRdb holds only in-frame clones, not every one. This sample has 75,000 to 100,000 clones, with about 95% found just once. The CDR3 loop spans 11 amino acids. The ends were cut back, 8 bases at V and 5 bases at J, with 11 bases in the middle. Germline V gene sequence: CDR1 SGHRS, CDR2 YFSETQ. Material: T cells isolated from PBMCs. The rearrangement links TRBV5-1 to TRBJ2-7; D remains unclear. The TCR comes from a human donor in good health. The CDR3 sequence is CASPGFHEQYF. The CDR3 nucleotides are TGCGCCAGTCCCGGGTTCCACGAGCAGTACTTC.